These 8 T cell receptor beta chains were all obtained from the same sample, sequenced in a study of response to subunit inactivated influenza vaccine. TCRdb passed the RT-PCR reads through MiXCR, listing each CDR3 protein once. Of hundreds of thousands of distinct CDR3 sequences detected, over 10% appear once; the ten largest clones hold roughly 14%. Specimen: PBMCs from blood, collected 40 to 50 days after vaccination. Receptors were obtained from a man aged 45-60 years who received an inactivated influenza vaccine.

The V gene is TRBV11-2, the J gene TRBJ2-3; D assignment may be TRBD1 or TRBD2 (6 bases each). V shed 2 bases and J shed 3 bases, with 12 bases lying between them. Germline V CDR1 and CDR2: SGHAT, FQNNGV. The CDR3 is 15 residues long. The CDR3 spells CASSLRPGATDTQYF. CDR3 nucleotide sequence: TGTGCCAGCAGCTTACGCCCGGGGGCAACAGATACGCAGTATTTT.

This chain uses TRBV20-1 with TRBJ2-1; 9 bases agree with TRBD2. V trimming: 6 bases; J trimming: 4 bases; junction bases outside the gene matches: 10. Germline CDR1 reads DFQATT; CDR2 reads SNEGSKA (reference sequence). This CDR3 is 15 amino acids long. CDR3 DNA sequence: TGCAGTGCGGGGCGGGGGGGGACGAATTACAATGAGCAGTTCTTC. It is translated as CSAGRGGTNYNEQFF.

The rearrangement joins TRBV10-3 to TRBJ2-1; 11 nucleotides agree with TRBD1. The CDR3 consists of 14 residues. V dropped 6 bases and J dropped 8; count of bases not matched to a gene: 6. From germline, CDR1 is ENHRY and CDR2 SYGVKD. DNA of the CDR3: TGTGCCATCAGGGGGGACAGGGGGAATGATGAGCAGTTCTTC. As protein: CAIRGDRGNDEQFF.

This chain links TRBV7-9 with TRBJ2-7; 11 nucleotides align to TRBD1. Per the germline V gene, CDR1 is SEHNR and CDR2 is FQNEAQ (reference sequence). Unmatched junction bases numbered 6, after V lost 5 bases and J lost 3 bases. The CDR3 extends over 15 amino acids. The CDR3 region is CASSPGQGAVYEQYF. CDR3 nucleotide sequence: TGTGCCAGCAGCCCAGGACAGGGGGCGGTCTACGAGCAGTACTTC.

This clonotype was counted a few times. V usage is TRBV20-1 and J usage is TRBJ1-1; D uncertain. Germline V gene sequence: CDR1 DFQATT, CDR2 SNEGSKA (reference sequence). V was trimmed by 0 bases and J by 10 bases, leaving 12 bases between them. The CDR3 extends over 12 amino acids. The CDR3 DNA reads TGCAGTGCTAGAGATGAATCACTGGGAGCTTTCTTT. Translating it yields CSARDESLGAFF.

Points on this clonotype: An end of the junction differs from the germline gene, which may be a read error. DNA of the CDR3: TGTGCCATCAGCTCCAGTAGCGTCGGCGCCCAGTACTTC. Translated, it gives CAISSSSVGAQYF. V gene TRBV7-8 combines with J gene TRBJ2-5, with D perhaps matching TRBD2 (5 bases). The CDR3 is made up of 13 amino acids. Germline CDR1 reads SGHVS; CDR2 reads FQNEAQ.

This clonotype has just a few counts. This chain joins TRBV29-1 and TRBJ2-5; tentatively, D is TRBD1 (6 bases). The CDR3 covers 14 residues. Looked up from germline, CDR1 is SQVTM and CDR2 is ANQGSEA. V lost 4 bases and J 3 bases, leaving 15 bases between the germline ends. CDR3 nucleotides: TGCAGCGTTGCTAGTGGCAGGGGAGAAGAGACCCAGTACTTC. Amino acids: CSVASGRGEETQYF.

This clonotype was detected ten times or more. V and J are TRBV12-3 or TRBV12-4 and TRBJ2-5; D is ambiguous. Trimming took 1 base from V and 7 from J, leaving 10 bases between them. This CDR3 is built from 13 residues. This CDR3 reads CASSLEPLGTQYF. CDR3 DNA sequence: TGTGCCAGCAGTTTAGAGCCACTGGGGACCCAGTACTTC.